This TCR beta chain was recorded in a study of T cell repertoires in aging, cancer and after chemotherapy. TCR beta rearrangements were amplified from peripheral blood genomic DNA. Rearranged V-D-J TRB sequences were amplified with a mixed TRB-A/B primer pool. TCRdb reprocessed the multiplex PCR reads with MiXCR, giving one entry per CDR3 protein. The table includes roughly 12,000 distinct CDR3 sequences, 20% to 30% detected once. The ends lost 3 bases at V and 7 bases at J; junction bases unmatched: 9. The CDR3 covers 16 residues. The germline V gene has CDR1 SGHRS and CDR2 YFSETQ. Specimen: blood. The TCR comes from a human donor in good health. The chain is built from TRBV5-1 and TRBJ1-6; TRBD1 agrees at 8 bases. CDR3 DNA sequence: TGCGCCAGCAGCTACCGACCGGGACAGGAGAATTCACCCCTCCACTTT. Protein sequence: CASSYRPGQENSPLHF. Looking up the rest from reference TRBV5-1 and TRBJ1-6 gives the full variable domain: KAGVTQTPRYLIKTRGQQVTLSCSPISGHRSVSWYQQTPGQGLQFLFEYFSETQRNKGNFPGRFSGRQFSNSRSEMNVSTLELGDSALYLCASSYRPGQENSPLHFGNGTRLTVT.